Below, 13 T cell receptor beta chains from the same sample are listed, as sequenced in a study of shared clonotypes between healthy human individuals. Libraries were prepared by immunoSEQ multiplex PCR; TCRdb keeps only in-frame clonotypes and omits some of them. Of a few million clones listed, over 90% are singletons. The material sequenced was naive CD4+ T cells from PBMCs. Noted subset: CD45RA+ positively selected. The receptors originated from a young man in good health. Some clones in this sample may be carry-over from other donors' samples.

This clone turned up a few times. The rearrangement joins TRBV9 to TRBJ1-2; D gene unclear. The germline V gene has CDR1 SGDLS and CDR2 YYNGEE. This CDR3 is 14 amino acids long. V was trimmed by 3 bases and J by 3 bases, leaving 12 bases between them. The CDR3 region is CASSANPIDYGYTF. The CDR3 DNA is TGTGCCAGCAGCGCAAATCCTATTGACTATGGCTACACCTTC.

The V and J genes are TRBV6-6 and TRBJ2-2; no definite D call. The CDR3 covers 14 residues. Germline V gene data show CDR1 as MNHNY and CDR2 as SVGAGI (reference sequence). Trimming removed 4 bases from V and 1 base from J, with 7 bases in between. The DNA for the CDR3 is TGTGCCAGCAGTTCCTCCCAGAACACCGGGGAGCTGTTTTTT. Encoded protein: CASSSSQNTGELFF.

The chain recombines TRBV28 with TRBJ2-1; D is perhaps TRBD1 (5 bases). The germline V gene encodes CDR1 MDHEN and CDR2 SYDVKM. The CDR3 has 15 amino acids. V lost 6 bases to trimming and J lost 9 bases, with 21 bases between them. CDR3 bases: TGTGCCAGCAGCTCTATAGGGGCCGATGGTGGTGAGCAGTTCTTC. Its translation is CASSSIGADGGEQFF.

CDR3: CASSVFATNEKLFF. The CDR3 DNA reads TGTGCCAGCAGTGTGTTTGCAACTAATGAAAAACTGTTTTTT. The chain couples TRBV2 to TRBJ1-4; D uncertain. Germline CDR1 SNHLY, CDR2 FYNNEI. Trimming pared 4 bases from V and 0 bases from J, leaving 6 bases between. CDR3 length: 14 amino acids.

The chain couples TRBV7-6 to TRBJ1-3, with a tentative D call TRBD1 (5 bases). Trimming took off 3 bases at V and 2 bases at J, with 11 bases between the two ends. This CDR3 spans 15 amino acids. CDR1 and CDR2 (germline): SGHVS, FNYEAQ. CDR3 in amino acids: CASSFLGGAGNTIYF. As DNA, the CDR3 is TGTGCCAGCAGCTTCTTAGGAGGGGCTGGAAACACCATATATTTT.

The chain uses TRBV6-5 and TRBJ2-7; 7 nucleotides line up with TRBD1. Germline assignment: CDR1 MNHEY and CDR2 SVGAGI. V was pared by 2 bases and J by 7 bases, with 14 bases of the junction left unmatched. The CDR3 runs 16 residues. The CDR3 DNA sequence: TGTGCCAGCAGTTACGACCTTGACAGGGTCAGAAGGGAGCAGTACTTC. Its protein is CASSYDLDRVRREQYF.

The chain is built from TRBV28 and TRBJ2-4, with 9 bases matching TRBD1. This CDR3 is 16 amino acids long. Losses at the gene ends were 2 bases for V and 5 bases for J; bases not matched to a gene: 7. CDR1 and CDR2 from the germline V gene are MDHEN and SYDVKM. The CDR3 reads CASSLGGQGKQNIQYF. CDR3 bases: TGTGCCAGCAGTTTAGGGGGACAGGGAAAACAAAACATTCAGTACTTC.

The chain joins TRBV6-6 to TRBJ1-2, with a weak D call TRBD1 (5 bases). CDR3 length equals 13 residues. Germline V CDR1 and CDR2: MNHNY, SVGAGI (reference sequence). The V gene lost 7 bases and the J gene lost 5 bases, with 14 bases spanning the gap. CDR3 protein: CASTVRAGYGYTF. The CDR3 DNA follows: TGTGCCAGCACTGTCAGGGCGGGGTATGGCTACACCTTC.

This chain links TRBV29-1 with TRBJ2-1, with D tentatively TRBD1 (6 bases). The V gene lost 7 bases and the J gene lost 5 bases, with 15 bases spanning the gap. This CDR3 spans 13 amino acids. CDR1 is SQVTM, CDR2 ANQGSEA, per germline. The CDR3 nucleotides are TGCAGCGCGGGACACAGTGCGAACAATGAGCAGTTCTTC. Protein: CSAGHSANNEQFF.

The chain is built from TRBV6-6 and TRBJ2-5; 10 bases map to TRBD2. The trim removed 2 bases at V and 11 bases at J, leaving 11 bases unmatched. The CDR3 loop spans 15 amino acids. From germline, CDR1 is MNHNY and CDR2 SVGAGI (reference sequence). The CDR3 sequence is CASSYQREGQGEQYF. The CDR3 region has the DNA TGTGCCAGCAGTTACCAGCGGGAGGGCCAAGGGGAGCAGTACTTC.

The V gene is TRBV5-4, the J gene TRBJ1-4, with no clear D. The CDR3 consists of 13 residues. CDR1 and CDR2 from the germline V gene are SGHNT and YYREEE (reference sequence). Trimming shortened V by 0 bases and J by 4 bases, and 4 bases separated the two germline ends. The CDR3 protein is CASSLDLNEKLFF. Written as DNA, the CDR3 is TGTGCCAGCAGCTTGGACCTTAATGAAAAACTGTTTTTT.

This sequence joins TRBV4-1 and TRBJ2-2, with 7 nucleotides matching TRBD1. The germline V gene encodes CDR1 MGHRA and CDR2 YSYEKL. CDR3 length: 14 amino acids. With V trimmed by 4 bases and J by 6 bases, 5 bases remained unmatched. The CDR3 bases are TGCGCCAGCAGCCTTGGGACAGCCCCCGGGGAGCTGTTTTTT. Translated, it gives CASSLGTAPGELFF.

This rearrangement joins TRBV28 to TRBJ1-1, with D tentatively TRBD1 (5 bases). This CDR3 has 15 amino acids. The V gene lost 2 bases and the J gene lost 4 bases, with 14 bases spanning the gap. CDR1 is MDHEN, CDR2 SYDVKM, per germline. The CDR3 spells CASSLETTAATEAFF. The CDR3 region has the DNA TGTGCCAGCAGTTTAGAAACGACAGCGGCCACTGAAGCTTTCTTT.